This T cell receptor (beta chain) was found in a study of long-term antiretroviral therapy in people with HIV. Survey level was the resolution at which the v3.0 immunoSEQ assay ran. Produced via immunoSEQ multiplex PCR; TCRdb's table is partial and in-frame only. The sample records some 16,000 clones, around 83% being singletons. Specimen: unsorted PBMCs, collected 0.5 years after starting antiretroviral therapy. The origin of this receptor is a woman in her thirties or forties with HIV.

The CDR3 protein is CASSLGWAGEQFF. The CDR3 DNA is TGTGCCAGCAGCTTAGGGTGGGCGGGTGAGCAGTTCTTC. The chain carries TRBV7-6 and TRBJ2-1; D possibly corresponds to TRBD2 (5 bases). The germline CDR1 and CDR2 sequences are SGHVS and FNYEAQ. The V and J ends lost 1 base and 9 bases respectively, with 10 bases between them. The CDR3 contains 13 residues.